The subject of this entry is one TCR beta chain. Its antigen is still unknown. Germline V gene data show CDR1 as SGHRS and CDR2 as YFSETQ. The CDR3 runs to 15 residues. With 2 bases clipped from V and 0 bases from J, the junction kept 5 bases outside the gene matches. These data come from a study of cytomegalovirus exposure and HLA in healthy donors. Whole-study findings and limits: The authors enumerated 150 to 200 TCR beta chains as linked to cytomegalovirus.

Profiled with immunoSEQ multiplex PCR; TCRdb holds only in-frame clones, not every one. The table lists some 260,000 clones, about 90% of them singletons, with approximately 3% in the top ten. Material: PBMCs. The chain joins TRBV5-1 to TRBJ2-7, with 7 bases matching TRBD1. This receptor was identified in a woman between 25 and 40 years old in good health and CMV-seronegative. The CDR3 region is CASSFGTAPSYEQYF. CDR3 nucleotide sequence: TGCGCCAGCAGCTTTGGGACAGCTCCCTCCTACGAGCAGTACTTC.